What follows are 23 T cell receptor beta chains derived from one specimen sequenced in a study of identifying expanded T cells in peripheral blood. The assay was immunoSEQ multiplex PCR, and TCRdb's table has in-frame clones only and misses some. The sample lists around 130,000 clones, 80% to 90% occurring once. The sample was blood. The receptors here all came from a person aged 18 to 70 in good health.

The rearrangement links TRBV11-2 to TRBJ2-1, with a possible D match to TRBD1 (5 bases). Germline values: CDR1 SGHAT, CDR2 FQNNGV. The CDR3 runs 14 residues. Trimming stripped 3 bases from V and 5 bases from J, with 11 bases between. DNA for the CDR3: TGTGCCAGCAGCTTCAGGGTTTTGGACAATGAGCAGTTCTTC. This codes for CASSFRVLDNEQFF.

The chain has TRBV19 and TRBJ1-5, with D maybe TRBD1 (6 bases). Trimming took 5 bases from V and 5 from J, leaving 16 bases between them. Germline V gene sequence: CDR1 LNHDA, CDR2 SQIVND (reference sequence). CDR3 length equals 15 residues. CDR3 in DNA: TGTGCCAGTAGTTTCCAGACAGGAGTAGATCAGCCCCAGCATTTT. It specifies CASSFQTGVDQPQHF.

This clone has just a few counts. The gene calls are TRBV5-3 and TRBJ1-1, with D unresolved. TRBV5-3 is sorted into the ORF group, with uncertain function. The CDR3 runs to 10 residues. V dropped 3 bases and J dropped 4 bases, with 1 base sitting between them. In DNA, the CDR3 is TGTGCCAGAAGCTCCACTGAAGCTTTCTTT. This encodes CARSSTEAFF.

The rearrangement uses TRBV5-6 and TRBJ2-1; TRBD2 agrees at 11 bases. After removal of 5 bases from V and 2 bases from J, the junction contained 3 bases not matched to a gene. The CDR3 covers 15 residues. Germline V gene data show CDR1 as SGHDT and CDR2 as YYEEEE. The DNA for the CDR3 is TGTGCCAGCAGACGGACTAGCGGGCCCTACAATGAGCAGTTCTTC. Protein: CASRRTSGPYNEQFF.

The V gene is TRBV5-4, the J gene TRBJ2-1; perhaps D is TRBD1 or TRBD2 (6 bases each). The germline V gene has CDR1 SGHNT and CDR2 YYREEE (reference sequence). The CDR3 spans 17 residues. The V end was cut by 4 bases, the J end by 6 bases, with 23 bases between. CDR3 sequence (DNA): TGTGCCAGCAGCGATCTTAGGGGGGTGGTGGGCTCCAATGAGCAGTTCTTC. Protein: CASSDLRGVVGSNEQFF.

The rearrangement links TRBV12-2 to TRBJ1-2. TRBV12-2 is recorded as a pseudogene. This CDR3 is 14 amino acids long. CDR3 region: CASRLARPPDGYTF. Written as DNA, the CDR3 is TGTGCAAGTCGCTTAGCCAGACCTCCGGATGGCTACACCTTC.

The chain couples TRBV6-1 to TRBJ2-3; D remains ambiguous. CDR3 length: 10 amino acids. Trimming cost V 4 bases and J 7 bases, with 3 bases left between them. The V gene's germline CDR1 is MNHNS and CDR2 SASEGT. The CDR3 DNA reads TGTGCCAGCAGTGGGTATACGCAGTATTTT. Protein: CASSGYTQYF.

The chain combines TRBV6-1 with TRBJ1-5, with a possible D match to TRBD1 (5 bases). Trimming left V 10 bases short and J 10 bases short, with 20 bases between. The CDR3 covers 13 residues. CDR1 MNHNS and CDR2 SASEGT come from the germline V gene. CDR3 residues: CAKTRTHKRPQHF. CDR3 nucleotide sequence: TGTGCCAAGACCAGGACACACAAAAGACCCCAGCATTTT.

The CDR3 DNA reads as TGCGCCAGCAGCCCGTACCCCCTACGCGGTCTGGGGGCAGATACGCAGTATTTT. It yields the protein CASSPYPLRGLGADTQYF. The rearrangement joins TRBV5-1 to TRBJ2-3; D possibly uses TRBD1 or TRBD2 (5 bases each). The CDR3 has 18 amino acids. Looked up from germline, CDR1 is SGHRS and CDR2 is YFSETQ. Trimming shortened V by 4 bases and J by 4 bases, and 25 bases separated the two germline ends.

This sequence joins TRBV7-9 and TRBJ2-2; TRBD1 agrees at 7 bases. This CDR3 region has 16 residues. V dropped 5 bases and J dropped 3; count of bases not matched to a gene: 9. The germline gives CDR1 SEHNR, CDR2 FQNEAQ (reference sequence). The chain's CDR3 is CASSPIQGMDTGELFF. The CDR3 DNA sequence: TGTGCCAGCAGCCCAATACAGGGGATGGACACCGGGGAGCTGTTTTTT.

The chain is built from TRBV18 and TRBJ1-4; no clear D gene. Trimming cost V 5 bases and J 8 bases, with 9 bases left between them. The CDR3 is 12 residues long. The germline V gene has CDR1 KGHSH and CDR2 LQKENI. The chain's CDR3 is CASSSGGEKLFF. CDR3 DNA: TGTGCCAGCTCATCCGGCGGAGAAAAACTGTTTTTT.

The CDR3 bases are TGTGCCAGCAGCAAAGAATCAGGGAAGGCTAATGAAAAACTGTTTTTT. Its protein is CASSKESGKANEKLFF. The chain has TRBV21-1 and TRBJ1-4; the table's D gene call, TRBD1, was not cross checked with the DNA. TRBV21-1 is reported as a pseudogene. The length of the CDR3 is 16 residues.

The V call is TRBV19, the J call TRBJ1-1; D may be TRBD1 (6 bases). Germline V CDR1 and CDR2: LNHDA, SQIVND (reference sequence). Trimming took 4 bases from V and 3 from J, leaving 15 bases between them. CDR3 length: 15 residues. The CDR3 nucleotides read TGTGCCAGTAGTAAACAGGGAGTTAAAGACACTGAAGCTTTCTTT. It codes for CASSKQGVKDTEAFF. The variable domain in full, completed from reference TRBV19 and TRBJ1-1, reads DGGITQSPKYLFRKEGQNVTLSCEQNLNHDAMYWYRQDPGQGLRLIYYSQIVNDFQKGDIAEGYSVSREKKESFPLTVTSAQKNPTAFYLCASSKQGVKDTEAFFGQGTRLTVV.

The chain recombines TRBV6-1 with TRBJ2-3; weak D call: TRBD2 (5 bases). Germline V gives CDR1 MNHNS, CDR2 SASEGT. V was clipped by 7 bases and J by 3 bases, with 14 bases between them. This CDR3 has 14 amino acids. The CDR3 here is CASMSGGGTDTQYF. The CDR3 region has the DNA TGTGCCAGCATGAGCGGAGGCGGGACAGATACGCAGTATTTT.

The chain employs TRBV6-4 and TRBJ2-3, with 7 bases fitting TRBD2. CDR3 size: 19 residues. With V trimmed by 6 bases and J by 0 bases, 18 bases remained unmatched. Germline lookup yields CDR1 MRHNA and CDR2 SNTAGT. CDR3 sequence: CASRDPRRGFYVSTDTQYF. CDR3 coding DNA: TGTGCCAGCAGGGACCCAAGGCGGGGGTTTTACGTTAGCACAGATACGCAGTATTTT.

This chain's CDR3 is CASSSPAGVTDTQYF. CDR3 DNA sequence: TGTGCCAGCAGCTCCCCGGCGGGGGTAACAGATACGCAGTATTTT. J is TRBJ2-3 and V is TRBV5-4; 7 bases map to TRBD2. V was clipped by 3 bases and J by 3 bases; unmatched bases: 7. Germline V gene data show CDR1 as SGHNT and CDR2 as YYREEE (reference sequence). This CDR3 comprises 15 residues.

The CDR3 coding sequence is TGTGCCACCTTTCGGACAGGGAGGGGCTACACCTTC. Its translation is CATFRTGRGYTF. The chain couples TRBV19 to TRBJ1-2, with 8 bases fitting TRBD1. The CDR3 totals 12 residues. The V gene end was trimmed by 10 bases and the J gene end by 8 bases; junction bases not matched to a gene: 9. Looked up from germline, CDR1 is LNHDA and CDR2 is SQIVND (reference sequence). Together with reference TRBV19 and TRBJ1-2, the CDR3 gives the full variable domain: DGGITQSPKYLFRKEGQNVTLSCEQNLNHDAMYWYRQDPGQGLRLIYYSQIVNDFQKGDIAEGYSVSREKKESFPLTVTSAQKNPTAFYLCATFRTGRGYTFGSGTRLTVV.

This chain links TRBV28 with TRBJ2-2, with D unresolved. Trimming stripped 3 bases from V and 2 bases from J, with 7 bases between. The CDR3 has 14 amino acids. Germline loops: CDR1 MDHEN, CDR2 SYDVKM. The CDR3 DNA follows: TGTGCCAGCAGTTTCCTCGCCAACACCGGGGAGCTGTTTTTT. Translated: CASSFLANTGELFF.

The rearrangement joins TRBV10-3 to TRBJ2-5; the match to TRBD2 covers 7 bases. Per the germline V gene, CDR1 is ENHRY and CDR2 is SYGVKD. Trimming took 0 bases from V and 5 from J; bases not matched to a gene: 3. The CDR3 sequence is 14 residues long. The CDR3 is CAISESRGGETQYF. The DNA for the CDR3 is TGTGCCATCAGTGAGTCGAGGGGAGGGGAGACCCAGTACTTC.

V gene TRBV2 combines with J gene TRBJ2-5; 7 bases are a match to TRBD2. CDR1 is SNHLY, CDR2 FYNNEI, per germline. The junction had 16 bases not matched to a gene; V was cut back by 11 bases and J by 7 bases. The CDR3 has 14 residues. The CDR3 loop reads CALVEGPGGRTQYF. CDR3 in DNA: TGTGCCCTTGTCGAGGGGCCTGGCGGGAGGACCCAGTACTTC.

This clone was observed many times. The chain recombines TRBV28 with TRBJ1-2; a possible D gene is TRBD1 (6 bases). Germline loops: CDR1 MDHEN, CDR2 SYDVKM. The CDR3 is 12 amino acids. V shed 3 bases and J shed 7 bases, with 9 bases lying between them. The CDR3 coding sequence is TGTGCCAGCAGTTTCTCAGGGGCTGGCTACACCTTC. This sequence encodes CASSFSGAGYTF.

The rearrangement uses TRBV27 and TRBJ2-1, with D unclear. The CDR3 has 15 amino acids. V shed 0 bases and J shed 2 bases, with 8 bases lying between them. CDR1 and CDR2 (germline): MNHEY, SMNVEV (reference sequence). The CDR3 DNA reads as TGTGCCAGCAGTTTATCGGCAGCTACCTACAATGAGCAGTTCTTC. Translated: CASSLSAATYNEQFF.

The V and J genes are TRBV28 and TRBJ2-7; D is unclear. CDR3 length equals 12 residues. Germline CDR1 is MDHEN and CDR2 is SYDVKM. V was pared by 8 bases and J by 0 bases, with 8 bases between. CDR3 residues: CASFAFSYEQYF. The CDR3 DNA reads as TGTGCCAGCTTCGCTTTCTCCTACGAGCAGTACTTC.